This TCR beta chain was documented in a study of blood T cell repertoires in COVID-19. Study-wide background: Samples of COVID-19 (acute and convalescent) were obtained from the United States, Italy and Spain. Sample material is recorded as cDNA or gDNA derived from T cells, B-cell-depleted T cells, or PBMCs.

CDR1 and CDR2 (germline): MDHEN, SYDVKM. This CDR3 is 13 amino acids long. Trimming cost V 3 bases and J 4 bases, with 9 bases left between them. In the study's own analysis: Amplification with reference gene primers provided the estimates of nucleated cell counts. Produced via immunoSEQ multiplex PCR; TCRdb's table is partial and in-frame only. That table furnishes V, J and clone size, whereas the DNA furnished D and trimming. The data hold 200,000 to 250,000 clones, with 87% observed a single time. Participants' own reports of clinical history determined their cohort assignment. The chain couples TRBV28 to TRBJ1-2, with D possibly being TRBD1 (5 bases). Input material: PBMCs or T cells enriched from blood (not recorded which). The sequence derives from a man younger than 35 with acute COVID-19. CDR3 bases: TGTGCCAGCAGTTTCCGGGACTTCTATGGCTACACCTTC. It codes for CASSFRDFYGYTF.